The clone carrying this T cell receptor (beta chain) appeared a few times. Its antigen remains unidentified. These data are taken from a study of vaccination and CD4 T cells after COVID-19. The wider study: Sampling after COVID took place at a median of around 110 days (range 35 to 161) following diagnosis.

Cultured CD4+ T cells had their DNA profiled by the Oncomine TCR Beta short-read assay. Using the QIAamp micro DNA kit, genomic DNA was extracted from the CD4+ T cells that had been cultured. TCRdb used MiXCR to reprocess the PCR reads, holding one entry per CDR3 protein. Among fewer than 20,000 distinct CDR3 sequences listed, roughly 50% were seen once. Time point described: late sampling 161 to 241 days after vaccination in a few convalescent patients. Stated treatment: approximately 11-day PBMC culture with coronavirus spike peptide pools or control peptides (ViraFEST assay). Antigen-specific T cells were expanded with peptide pools by ViraFEST, and TCRs were then sequenced. CDR1 is DFQATT and CDR2 is SNEGSKA in the germline V gene (reference sequence). The CDR3 covers 15 residues. Unmatched junction bases numbered 12, after V lost 4 bases and J lost 6 bases.

The sequence derives from a human donor who had recovered from COVID-19. The chain combines TRBV20-1 with TRBJ1-2; 9 nucleotides align to TRBD1. The sequenced sample was CD4+ T cells from blood, cultured in vitro, obtained about 7 months after SARS-CoV-2 vaccination. The CDR3 sequence: CSAMPPRDRVDGYTF. The CDR3 DNA sequence: TGCAGTGCTATGCCCCCCCGGGACAGGGTGGATGGCTACACCTTC.